A selection of T cell receptor beta chains follows, all from one sample in a study of blood T cell repertoires in COVID-19. Produced via immunoSEQ multiplex PCR; TCRdb's table is partial and in-frame only. The sample yields some 110,000 clones, 80% to 90% seen once. The sequenced material came from peripheral blood. All receptors come from a woman in her 70s with acute or convalescent COVID-19. CDR3s include the opening cysteine and the closing phenylalanine or tryptophan. Fields, in order: CDR3 protein, CDR3 DNA, V gene, D gene, CDR3 length, clone size, J gene. The D gene is left open where the match is weak. Clone size is not always given. Where it is, it says once, few, many or a class for expanded clones.

cdr3_aa: CAISDSGGQNEKLFF; cdr3_nt: TGTGCCATCAGTGACTCAGGGGGCCAGAATGAAAAACTGTTTTTT; v_call: TRBV10-3; d_call: TRBD1; cdr3_length: 15; clone_size: .; j_call: TRBJ1-4
cdr3_aa: CASSDGNRAGGYTF; cdr3_nt: TGTGCCAGCAGTGACGGTAACAGGGCCGGGGGCTACACCTTC; v_call: TRBV6-4; d_call: .; cdr3_length: 14; clone_size: .; j_call: TRBJ1-2
cdr3_aa: CASTPSGVLWTGRYLTGELFF; cdr3_nt: TGCGCCAGCACCCCTTCGGGCGTGTTATGGACAGGGCGATACCTCACCGGGGAGCTGTTTTTT; v_call: TRBV10-1; d_call: TRBD1; cdr3_length: 21; clone_size: few; j_call: TRBJ2-2
cdr3_aa: CASSLIGGTEAFF; cdr3_nt: TGTGCCAGCAGCTTAATAGGGGGCACTGAAGCTTTCTTT; v_call: TRBV7-9; d_call: .; cdr3_length: 13; clone_size: .; j_call: TRBJ1-1
cdr3_aa: CASRTGQGGSRGGYTF; cdr3_nt: TGTGCCAGTAGGACCGGACAGGGGGGGTCGCGGGGTGGCTACACCTTC; v_call: TRBV19; d_call: TRBD1; cdr3_length: 16; clone_size: .; j_call: TRBJ1-2
cdr3_aa: CASSKTGYEQYF; cdr3_nt: TGTGCCAGCAGTAAGACGGGATACGAGCAGTACTTC; v_call: TRBV25-1; d_call: .; cdr3_length: 12; clone_size: .; j_call: TRBJ2-7
cdr3_aa: CASSLASRQGENTEAFF; cdr3_nt: TGTGCCAGCAGCTTAGCCTCTAGACAGGGAGAAAACACTGAAGCTTTCTTT; v_call: TRBV7-9; d_call: TRBD1; cdr3_length: 17; clone_size: .; j_call: TRBJ1-1
cdr3_aa: CASSRGQVGANVLTF; cdr3_nt: TGTGCCAGTAGTAGGGGACAGGTTGGGGCCAACGTCCTGACTTTC; v_call: TRBV19; d_call: TRBD1; cdr3_length: 15; clone_size: .; j_call: TRBJ2-6
cdr3_aa: CASSLGLASTGELFF; cdr3_nt: TGTGCCAGCAGCCTGGGACTAGCGAGCACCGGGGAGCTGTTTTTT; v_call: TRBV6-5; d_call: TRBD2; cdr3_length: 15; clone_size: .; j_call: TRBJ2-2
cdr3_aa: CSALALNTEAFF; cdr3_nt: TGCAGCGCCCTAGCTTTGAACACTGAAGCTTTCTTT; v_call: TRBV29-1; d_call: .; cdr3_length: 12; clone_size: .; j_call: TRBJ1-1
cdr3_aa: CASSQDLGATTEAFF; cdr3_nt: TGCGCCAGCAGCCAAGATCTGGGGGCGACCACTGAAGCTTTCTTT; v_call: TRBV4-3; d_call: .; cdr3_length: 15; clone_size: .; j_call: TRBJ1-1
cdr3_aa: CASSPTSGGYEQYF; cdr3_nt: TGTGCCAGCAGCCCAACTAGCGGAGGCTACGAGCAGTACTTC; v_call: TRBV6-5; d_call: TRBD2; cdr3_length: 14; clone_size: .; j_call: TRBJ2-7
cdr3_aa: CASSDFGDGELFF; cdr3_nt: TGTGCCAGCAGTGATTTCGGGGACGGGGAGCTGTTTTTT; v_call: TRBV2; d_call: .; cdr3_length: 13; clone_size: .; j_call: TRBJ2-2
cdr3_aa: CASRIEQGPYEQYF; cdr3_nt: TGTGCCAGCAGGATCGAACAGGGTCCCTACGAGCAGTACTTC; v_call: TRBV6-5; d_call: .; cdr3_length: 14; clone_size: .; j_call: TRBJ2-7
cdr3_aa: CASSTRDRAYEQYF; cdr3_nt: TGTGCCAGCAGTACCCGGGACAGGGCCTACGAGCAGTACTTC; v_call: TRBV7-9; d_call: TRBD1; cdr3_length: 14; clone_size: few; j_call: TRBJ2-7
cdr3_aa: CASSYLRDSGNTIYF; cdr3_nt: TGTGCCAGCAGCTACCTCCGGGATTCTGGAAACACCATATATTTT; v_call: TRBV11-1; d_call: .; cdr3_length: 15; clone_size: few; j_call: TRBJ1-3
cdr3_aa: CASSAGTATTNEKLFF; cdr3_nt: TGCGCCAGCAGCGCTGGGACAGCTACAACTAATGAAAAACTGTTTTTT; v_call: TRBV5-1; d_call: TRBD1; cdr3_length: 16; clone_size: once; j_call: TRBJ1-4
cdr3_aa: CASRVAGGKYEQFF; cdr3_nt: TGTGCCAGCAGGGTAGCGGGAGGGAAGTATGAGCAGTTCTTC; v_call: TRBV28; d_call: TRBD2; cdr3_length: 14; clone_size: once; j_call: TRBJ2-1
cdr3_aa: CASSTPGQGPTGELFF; cdr3_nt: TGTGCCAGCAGTACCCCGGGACAGGGGCCGACCGGGGAGCTGTTTTTT; v_call: TRBV5-4; d_call: TRBD1; cdr3_length: 16; clone_size: .; j_call: TRBJ2-2
cdr3_aa: CASRPPRGRGGNQPQHF; cdr3_nt: TGTGCCAGTAGACCTCCCAGGGGAAGAGGGGGAAATCAGCCCCAGCATTTT; v_call: TRBV19; d_call: .; cdr3_length: 17; clone_size: .; j_call: TRBJ1-5
cdr3_aa: CASSSAGGLDTGELFF; cdr3_nt: TGTGCCAGCAGCTCCGCGGGGGGTTTAGACACCGGGGAGCTGTTTTTT; v_call: TRBV7-9; d_call: TRBD2; cdr3_length: 16; clone_size: .; j_call: TRBJ2-2
cdr3_aa: CASSYGQAYEQYF; cdr3_nt: TGTGCCAGCAGCTACGGACAGGCCTACGAGCAGTACTTC; v_call: TRBV11-2; d_call: TRBD1; cdr3_length: 13; clone_size: .; j_call: TRBJ2-7
cdr3_aa: CASSLSRALNTGELFF; cdr3_nt: TGTGCCAGTAGTCTCAGCAGGGCCCTGAACACCGGGGAGCTGTTTTTT; v_call: TRBV19; d_call: .; cdr3_length: 16; clone_size: .; j_call: TRBJ2-2
cdr3_aa: CASSGGTGRSYNEQFF; cdr3_nt: TGTGCCAGCAGCGGGGGGACAGGGCGCTCCTACAATGAGCAGTTCTTC; v_call: TRBV5-5; d_call: TRBD1; cdr3_length: 16; clone_size: .; j_call: TRBJ2-1
cdr3_aa: CASSQEVAGEYNSPLHF; cdr3_nt: TGCGCCAGCAGCCAAGAAGTGGCAGGGGAATATAATTCACCCCTCCACTTT; v_call: TRBV4-3; d_call: .; cdr3_length: 17; clone_size: .; j_call: TRBJ1-6
cdr3_aa: CASSQSTWGHLGGYTF; cdr3_nt: TGTGCCAGCAGCCAATCAACCTGGGGACACCTGGGCGGCTACACCTTC; v_call: TRBV4-2; d_call: .; cdr3_length: 16; clone_size: .; j_call: TRBJ1-2
cdr3_aa: CASSINGGQNQPQHF; cdr3_nt: TGTGCCAGCAGCATTAATGGGGGACAAAATCAGCCCCAGCATTTT; v_call: TRBV27; d_call: .; cdr3_length: 15; clone_size: .; j_call: TRBJ1-5
cdr3_aa: CASSLEASNQPQHF; cdr3_nt: TGTGCCAGCAGCTTAGAAGCTAGCAATCAGCCCCAGCATTTT; v_call: TRBV7-6; d_call: .; cdr3_length: 14; clone_size: .; j_call: TRBJ1-5
cdr3_aa: CASSQDRHPNTEAFF; cdr3_nt: TGCGCCAGCAGCCAAGATCGACACCCAAACACTGAAGCTTTCTTT; v_call: TRBV4-3; d_call: .; cdr3_length: 15; clone_size: .; j_call: TRBJ1-1
cdr3_aa: CASSESYTGELFF; cdr3_nt: TGTGCCAGCAGTGAATCTTACACCGGGGAGCTGTTTTTT; v_call: TRBV6-1; d_call: .; cdr3_length: 13; clone_size: .; j_call: TRBJ2-2
cdr3_aa: CASRTGSSGNTIYF; cdr3_nt: TGTGCCAGCAGGACAGGAAGCTCTGGAAACACCATATATTTT; v_call: TRBV7-9; d_call: .; cdr3_length: 14; clone_size: .; j_call: TRBJ1-3
cdr3_aa: CASSTGWIQETQYF; cdr3_nt: TGTGCCAGCAGTACAGGGTGGATCCAAGAGACCCAGTACTTC; v_call: TRBV28; d_call: .; cdr3_length: 14; clone_size: .; j_call: TRBJ2-5
cdr3_aa: CASSFSRDGNTIYF; cdr3_nt: TGTGCCAGCAGCTTTAGCAGGGATGGAAACACCATATATTTT; v_call: TRBV7-9; d_call: .; cdr3_length: 14; clone_size: .; j_call: TRBJ1-3
cdr3_aa: CASSTRSGRYEQYF; cdr3_nt: TGTGCCAGCAGTACAAGGAGCGGGAGGTACGAGCAGTACTTC; v_call: TRBV27; d_call: TRBD2; cdr3_length: 14; clone_size: .; j_call: TRBJ2-7
cdr3_aa: CASSIDVDSQKLFF; cdr3_nt: TGTGCCAGTAGTATAGACGTGGACAGCCAAAAACTGTTTTTT; v_call: TRBV19; d_call: .; cdr3_length: 14; clone_size: once; j_call: TRBJ1-4
cdr3_aa: CASSRTVTVGELFF; cdr3_nt: TGTGCCAGCAGCCGGACAGTTACTGTCGGGGAGCTGTTTTTT; v_call: TRBV7-2; d_call: .; cdr3_length: 14; clone_size: .; j_call: TRBJ2-2
cdr3_aa: CASSRRTSGSADTQYF; cdr3_nt: TGTGCCAGCAGCCGCCGGACTAGCGGGAGTGCAGATACGCAGTATTTT; v_call: TRBV14; d_call: TRBD2; cdr3_length: 16; clone_size: once; j_call: TRBJ2-3
cdr3_aa: CARSTAIRGAGYTF; cdr3_nt: TGTGCCCGATCCACTGCGATACGGGGAGCGGGCTACACCTTC; v_call: TRBV30; d_call: .; cdr3_length: 14; clone_size: .; j_call: TRBJ1-2
cdr3_aa: CASSYRGFTEAFF; cdr3_nt: TGTGCCAGCAGTTATCGGGGATTCACTGAAGCTTTCTTT; v_call: TRBV6-2/TRBV6-3; d_call: .; cdr3_length: 13; clone_size: .; j_call: TRBJ1-1
cdr3_aa: CASTERIYGYTF; cdr3_nt: TGTGCCAGCACCGAGCGAATCTATGGCTACACCTTC; v_call: TRBV6-5; d_call: .; cdr3_length: 12; clone_size: .; j_call: TRBJ1-2
cdr3_aa: CASRFRQTSPLHF; cdr3_nt: TGTGCCAGCAGATTCAGACAAACTTCACCCCTCCACTTT; v_call: TRBV12-3/TRBV12-4; d_call: .; cdr3_length: 13; clone_size: .; j_call: TRBJ1-6
cdr3_aa: CASGSQGGLTDTQYF; cdr3_nt: TGTGCCAGCGGATCACAGGGAGGGCTTACAGATACGCAGTATTTT; v_call: TRBV28; d_call: .; cdr3_length: 15; clone_size: .; j_call: TRBJ2-3
cdr3_aa: CASSSIAGARYEQYF; cdr3_nt: TGTGCCAGCAGTTCCATAGCGGGAGCGAGGTACGAGCAGTACTTC; v_call: TRBV27; d_call: TRBD2; cdr3_length: 15; clone_size: .; j_call: TRBJ2-7
cdr3_aa: CASSSRGTGVNNQPQHF; cdr3_nt: TGTGCCAGCAGTTCACGGGGGACAGGGGTCAATAATCAGCCCCAGCATTTT; v_call: TRBV27; d_call: TRBD1; cdr3_length: 17; clone_size: .; j_call: TRBJ1-5
cdr3_aa: CASSPRTSAQLNNEQFF; cdr3_nt: TGTGCCAGCAGTCCGCGGACTAGCGCCCAACTGAACAATGAGCAGTTCTTC; v_call: TRBV28; d_call: TRBD2; cdr3_length: 17; clone_size: .; j_call: TRBJ2-1
cdr3_aa: CASSSAGGANTQYF; cdr3_nt: TGTGCCAGCAGTTCAGCGGGAGGGGCAAATACGCAGTATTTT; v_call: TRBV3-1/TRBV3-2; d_call: TRBD2; cdr3_length: 14; clone_size: .; j_call: TRBJ2-3
cdr3_aa: CASSVRGSGELFF; cdr3_nt: TGCGCCAGCAGTGTGCGGGGCTCCGGGGAGCTGTTTTTT; v_call: TRBV10-1; d_call: .; cdr3_length: 13; clone_size: .; j_call: TRBJ2-2
cdr3_aa: CASSGTENTEAFF; cdr3_nt: TGTGCCAGCAGTGGGACAGAGAACACTGAAGCTTTCTTT; v_call: TRBV6-2/TRBV6-3; d_call: TRBD1; cdr3_length: 13; clone_size: medium-sized; j_call: TRBJ1-1
cdr3_aa: CAPIGAWGYGYTF; cdr3_nt: TGTGCCCCAATAGGGGCTTGGGGTTATGGCTACACCTTC; v_call: TRBV19; d_call: .; cdr3_length: 13; clone_size: few; j_call: TRBJ1-2
cdr3_aa: CAWSPQKRGGRVTQYF; cdr3_nt: TGTGCCTGGAGCCCCCAGAAGAGGGGAGGGAGGGTTACGCAGTATTTT; v_call: TRBV30; d_call: TRBD2; cdr3_length: 16; clone_size: few; j_call: TRBJ2-3